This entry describes one T cell receptor beta chain. Only one count was recorded for this clonotype. Its binding antigen is unknown. No base-level quality is on record; no much larger clone is a single base apart. On its own, one read is weak support. Libraries were constructed by PCR. TCR sequencing of DNA from cultured CD4+ T cells used the Oncomine TCR Beta short-read assay at the Johns Hopkins FTIC core. Genomic DNA was extracted from the cultured CD4+ T cells with the QIAamp micro DNA kit. The Oncomine TCR Beta libraries from cultured CD4+ T cells were pooled using unique dual indexes and then sequenced on an Illumina iSeq 100. Concerning the study's data processing: Non-productive sequences were removed, and CDR3s not starting with C, not ending with F or W, or shorter than 7 amino acids were discarded. The MANAFEST web application was used to identify antigen-specific clonotypes by comparing peptide-stimulated wells against reference wells and other culture wells. For a clone to be called positive, the clone needed an FDR below 0.05, an odds ratio above 5, and a productive frequency above 0.1% in at least two of three replicate wells. Clonotypes that were significantly expanded in both SARS-CoV-2 spike wells and at least one common cold coronavirus spike condition were defined as cross-reactive. Similarity between CDR3 sequences was evaluated in R version 3.6.1 using Levenshtein distances (stringdist) and unrooted phylogenetic trees (ape). TCRdb reran the public reads through fastp at Q25 and MiXCR, keeping productive beta chains. For every CDR3 protein sequence, its rows merge into one entry that carries the most common genes and DNA. These V and J calls rely on TCRdb rather than the paper's analysis. For this sample the table gives some 4,900 distinct CDR3 sequences, of which 35% to 45% were detected only once. The ten biggest clones cover 40% to 50% of the sample.

Inclusive of the bounding cysteine and phenylalanine, the CDR3 is 15 residues long. Left in the record is the CDR3 DNA by itself, 45 bases read in frame from the first base. Sequences SGHNT (CDR1) and YYREEE (CDR2) are obtained from the germline V gene (reference sequence). From V the trimming removes 4 bases and from J it removes 12 bases, while the gene matches leave 15 bases of the junction unaccounted for. These data are taken from a study of vaccination and CD4 T cells after COVID-19 (dated by TCRdb to about 2022). Study-wide context: The convalescent cohort comprised six males and four females, including two Hispanic individuals, seven Caucasians, two Asians and one multiracial person. Participants got two doses of the Pfizer-BioNTech BNT162b2 vaccine (n=8) or two doses of the Moderna mRNA-1273 vaccine (n=2). Post-COVID blood samples from convalescent patients were collected a median of approximately 93 days after diagnosis, with a range of roughly 30 to 170 days. The time from the second vaccine dose to post-vaccine blood sampling had a median of roughly 70 days and ranged from roughly 13 to 241 days. Culture stimuli were overlapping spike peptide pools from SARS-CoV-2 and from the common cold coronaviruses HCoV-NL63, HCoV-OC43 and HCoV-229E. In control cultures, a CEFX viral epitope pool was used as positive control, an HIV-1 Nef peptide pool was used as negative control, or no peptide was added. In ten to eleven COVID-19 convalescent patients and a few infection-naive healthy vaccine recipients, the spike-specific CD4+ TCR repertoire before mRNA vaccination was compared with the repertoire after mRNA vaccination. Memory CD4+ T cell crossreactivity between SARS-CoV-2 and common cold coronavirus spike proteins was assessed at the TCR clonotype level in an earlier paper using these donors. Study-wide conclusions, independent of this receptor: Nearly all vaccine-specific clones in convalescent patients (304 of 307) were mono-reactive for SARS-CoV-2 spike rather than cross-reactive with common cold coronaviruses. The number of convalescent patients in the study was relatively small, and the study did not examine early timepoints following natural infection. Among the post-vaccine SARS-CoV-2-reactive clones in convalescent patients, a median 86.3% showed up only after vaccination, which suggests vaccine-specific priming. An increase in the median number of SARS-CoV-2-reactive clonotypes from 20 to 25 after infection to 38 after vaccination was observed, but the change was not found to be significant.

In the paper's terms, the treatment or condition label means: roughly 10-day PBMC culture with coronavirus spike peptide pools or control peptides (ViraFEST assay). CD4+ T cells from unexposed donors were collected before the COVID-19 pandemic (2011-2018). The ViraFEST assay was used in the study, in which antigen-specific T cells were expanded with peptide pools and expanded clonotypes were subsequently identified by TCR sequencing. Over 1.5 million PBMCs per well were cultured in IMDM with 5% human AB serum and 8 to 10 IU/ml IL-2, plus 10 ug/ml peptide pools. Half of the culture medium was replaced with fresh IL-2-containing medium on days 3 and 7. Once the cells had been in culture for about 10 days, the EasySep CD4+ T cell isolation kit was used to isolate CD4+ T cells by negative selection. As far as cell numbers permitted, CD4+ T cells from unexposed donors were tested for reactivity against SARS-CoV-2 S and N as well as four spike pools from common cold coronaviruses. Ficoll-Paque Plus gradient centrifugation was used to isolate PBMCs from whole blood, and the isolated PBMCs were then either used fresh or cryopreserved at -140C. Triplicate wells were generally used for each culture condition. The leukapheresis product for the unexposed donors was obtained through commercial purchase.

Sequencing used CD4+ T cells from blood, cultured in vitro. The chain links TRBV5-4 with TRBJ2-7; TRBD2 fits 11 bases in the junction. This receptor was obtained from a human donor in good health. This receptor has the CDR3 CASSPGSIAGGDPYF. The sequenced DNA is TGTGCCAGCAGCCCGGGGTCGATAGCGGGAGGGGACCCGTACTTC.